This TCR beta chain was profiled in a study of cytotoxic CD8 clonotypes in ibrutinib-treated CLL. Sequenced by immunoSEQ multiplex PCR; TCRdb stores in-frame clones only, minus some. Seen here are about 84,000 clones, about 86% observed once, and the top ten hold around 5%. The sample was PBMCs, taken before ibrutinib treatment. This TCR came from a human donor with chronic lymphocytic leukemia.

CDR3 DNA: TGTGCCAGCAGCTTGACAGGGGGAAACACCATATATTTT. This sequence encodes CASSLTGGNTIYF. The gene calls are TRBV9 and TRBJ1-3, with 7 bases lining up with TRBD1. Germline loops: CDR1 SGDLS, CDR2 YYNGEE. The CDR3 is 13 amino acids. V dropped 4 bases and J dropped 4; count of bases not matched to a gene: 2.